The present TCR beta chain was sequenced within a study of technical replicates of blood from several donors. CDR1 and CDR2 from the germline V gene are SGDLS and YYNGEE. Trimming took 2 bases from V and 2 from J; bases not matched to a gene: 3. The CDR3 has 14 residues. The assay was immunoSEQ multiplex PCR, and TCRdb's table has in-frame clones only and misses some. The sample holds some 98,000 clones, about 94% seen once. V and J are TRBV9 and TRBJ2-7; 8 positions match TRBD2. Source material: T cells isolated from PBMCs. The clonotype comes from a human donor in good health. The CDR3 loop reads CASSVFSGAYEQYF. Here the CDR3 DNA reads TGTGCCAGCAGCGTTTTTAGCGGGGCCTACGAGCAGTACTTC.